These 4 T cell receptor beta chains share one sample of origin, sequenced in a study of T cell responses to AZD1222 COVID-19 vaccine. The table came from immunoSEQ multiplex PCR; TCRdb's copy has only in-frame clones and leaves some out. The sample gives around 100,000 clones, 86% of which show up once; 5% to 7.5% is in the top ten. The sample was peripheral blood, taken on day 0 of AZD1222 vaccination. These receptors came from an adult in good health.

Concerning this clone itself: Distinct nucleotide sequences in the sample also encode this CDR3. This chain joins TRBV7-9 and TRBJ1-2, with D possibly being TRBD1 (5 bases). V lost 1 base and J 2 bases, leaving 11 bases between the germline ends. Germline V gene sequence: CDR1 SEHNR, CDR2 FQNEAQ (reference sequence). The CDR3 runs 15 residues. CDR3 region: CASSLGSAGNYGYTF. CDR3 in DNA: TGTGCCAGCAGCTTAGGTTCGGCAGGGAACTATGGCTACACCTTC.

The chain links TRBV5-8 to TRBJ1-4; D remains unclear. The CDR3 runs 19 residues. Trimming removed 0 bases at V and 3 bases at J, with 21 bases between. Germline lookup yields CDR1 SGHTS and CDR2 YDEGEE. The CDR3 reads CASSLASTGSPTPNEKLFF. DNA for the CDR3: TGTGCCAGCAGCTTGGCCTCAACCGGGAGTCCTACTCCTAATGAAAAACTGTTTTTT.

The V and J genes are TRBV7-2 and TRBJ2-7, with D possibly being TRBD2 (7 bases). The germline V gene has CDR1 SGHTA and CDR2 FQGNSA. Trimming took off 0 bases at V and 6 bases at J, with 18 bases between the two ends. This CDR3 region has 16 residues. CDR3 region: CASSLAGGLSRSEQYF. The DNA for the CDR3 is TGTGCCAGCAGCTTAGCGGGGGGGCTATCCAGGTCCGAGCAGTACTTC.

The V gene is TRBV4-1, the J gene TRBJ1-1; no clear D gene. CDR1 and CDR2 (germline): MGHRA, YSYEKL. V was pared by 1 base and J by 1 base, with 4 bases between. CDR3 length equals 13 residues. CDR3 in amino acids: CASSQVGNTEAFF. CDR3 in DNA: TGCGCCAGCAGCCAAGTAGGGAACACTGAAGCTTTCTTT.